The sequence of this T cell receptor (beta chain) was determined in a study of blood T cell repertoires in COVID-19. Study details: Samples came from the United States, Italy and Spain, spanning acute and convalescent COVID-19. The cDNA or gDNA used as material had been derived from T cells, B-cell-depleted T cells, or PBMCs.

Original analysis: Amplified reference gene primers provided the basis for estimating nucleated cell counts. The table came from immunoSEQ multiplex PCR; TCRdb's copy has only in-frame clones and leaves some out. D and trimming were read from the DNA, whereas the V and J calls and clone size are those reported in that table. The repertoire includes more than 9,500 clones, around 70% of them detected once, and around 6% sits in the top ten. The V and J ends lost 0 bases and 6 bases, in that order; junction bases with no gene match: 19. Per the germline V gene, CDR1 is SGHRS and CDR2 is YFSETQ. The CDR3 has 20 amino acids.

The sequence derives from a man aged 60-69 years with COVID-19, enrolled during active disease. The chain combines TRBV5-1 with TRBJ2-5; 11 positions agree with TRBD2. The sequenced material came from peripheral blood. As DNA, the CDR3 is TGCGCCAGCAGCTTGGATAATAGCCTAGCGGGGGGCGGGTTACTCCAGACCCAGTACTTC. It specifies CASSLDNSLAGGGLLQTQYF. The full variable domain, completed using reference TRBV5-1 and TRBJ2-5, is KAGVTQTPRYLIKTRGQQVTLSCSPISGHRSVSWYQQTPGQGLQFLFEYFSETQRNKGNFPGRFSGRQFSNSRSEMNVSTLELGDSALYLCASSLDNSLAGGGLLQTQYFGPGTRLLVL.